The 30 T cell receptor beta chains reported below all come from one sample, sequenced in a study of T cell changes during pregnancy in multiple sclerosis. The table came from immunoSEQ multiplex PCR; TCRdb's copy has only in-frame clones and leaves some out. The sample lists 55,000 to 75,000 clones, roughly 91% occurring once. Sequenced material: peripheral blood, taken in the third trimester of pregnancy. The receptor source for this set is a female donor in good health, enrolled as a control in a pregnancy study.

Turning to this clone: In the same sample, other DNA sequences code for this CDR3. V gene TRBV5-1 combines with J gene TRBJ2-7; D may be TRBD1 (6 bases). Germline V CDR1 and CDR2: SGHRS, YFSETQ. The V end lost 0 bases, the J end lost 0 bases, and 7 bases lay between the germline ends. The CDR3 sequence is 14 residues long. DNA for the CDR3: TGCGCCAGCAGCTTGGTACAGGGCTCCTACGAGCAGTACTTC. Amino acids: CASSLVQGSYEQYF.

This chain connects TRBV5-4 to TRBJ2-7; D is perhaps TRBD1 (5 bases). Germline V CDR1 and CDR2: SGHNT, YYREEE (reference sequence). The CDR3 consists of 15 residues. V lost 0 bases, J lost 1 base, and 11 bases lay in between. This CDR3 is CASSLDRSGSYEQYF. CDR3 bases: TGTGCCAGCAGCTTGGACAGGAGTGGATCCTACGAGCAGTACTTC.

The V call is TRBV19, the J call TRBJ1-6; a possible D gene is TRBD1 (5 bases). V was shortened by 5 bases and J by 0 bases, with 8 bases between the two germline ends. The CDR3 loop spans 15 amino acids. Germline values: CDR1 LNHDA, CDR2 SQIVND (reference sequence). Written as DNA, the CDR3 is TGTGCCAGTAGTTGGGGCAGCTCCTATAATTCACCCCTCCACTTT. Residues: CASSWGSSYNSPLHF.

The V call is TRBV6-5, the J call TRBJ2-5, with 12 bases lining up with TRBD1. The CDR3 has 15 amino acids. Germline lookup yields CDR1 MNHEY and CDR2 SVGAGI. With 7 bases clipped from V and 5 bases from J, the junction kept 8 bases outside the gene matches. In DNA form, the CDR3 reads TGTGCCAGCACCCGGGACAGGGGGCTGGGGGAGACCCAGTACTTC. Amino acids: CASTRDRGLGETQYF.

V gene TRBV27 combines with J gene TRBJ1-2; D not resolved. This CDR3 has 13 residues. The germline V gene encodes CDR1 MNHEY and CDR2 SMNVEV (reference sequence). The V end was cut by 3 bases, the J end by 5 bases, with 10 bases between. CDR3 amino acids: CASSFSHLYGYTF. DNA for the CDR3: TGTGCCAGCAGTTTTTCACACCTTTATGGCTACACCTTC.

This clone was counted only a few times. This rearrangement joins TRBV19 to TRBJ2-7; D unclear. Germline V gives CDR1 LNHDA, CDR2 SQIVND (reference sequence). The CDR3 runs to 13 residues. Trimming stripped 3 bases from V and 1 base from J, with 7 bases between. This CDR3 reads CASSISQSYEQYF. The CDR3 coding sequence is TGTGCCAGTAGTATCAGTCAGTCCTACGAGCAGTACTTC. The whole variable domain, filled in from reference TRBV19 and TRBJ2-7, reads DGGITQSPKYLFRKEGQNVTLSCEQNLNHDAMYWYRQDPGQGLRLIYYSQIVNDFQKGDIAEGYSVSREKKESFPLTVTSAQKNPTAFYLCASSISQSYEQYFGPGTRLTVT.

V usage is TRBV6-1 and J usage is TRBJ2-1; unclear D gene. The germline V gene encodes CDR1 MNHNS and CDR2 SASEGT. The ends were cut back, 2 bases at V and 4 bases at J, with 9 bases in the middle. The CDR3 covers 14 residues. Here the CDR3 DNA reads TGTGCCAGCAGTGAATTGTCTCGGTACAATGAGCAGTTCTTC. Translated, it gives CASSELSRYNEQFF.

This rearrangement joins TRBV7-3 to TRBJ2-3; the D gene is possibly TRBD1 (5 bases). Between the trimmed V and J ends, which lost 4 bases and 7 bases, there was a span of 15 bases. The CDR3 sequence is 14 residues long. The germline gives CDR1 SGHTA, CDR2 FQGTGA. This CDR3 reads CASSSNIDSNTQYF. The CDR3 DNA sequence: TGTGCCAGCAGCTCCAACATAGACAGTAATACGCAGTATTTT.

The rearrangement joins TRBV19 to TRBJ2-3; weak D call: TRBD2 (6 bases). The ends were cut back, 3 bases at V and 0 bases at J, with 16 bases in the middle. This CDR3 region has 17 residues. The germline gives CDR1 LNHDA, CDR2 SQIVND (reference sequence). In DNA form, the CDR3 reads TGTGCCAGTAGTATCCAGCGGGCCGCTCCTAGCACAGATACGCAGTATTTT. Protein: CASSIQRAAPSTDTQYF.

V usage is TRBV5-1 and J usage is TRBJ2-7; possible D gene TRBD2, 5 bases. The CDR3 consists of 13 residues. V lost 2 bases and J lost 3, with 9 bases in between. Germline CDR1 SGHRS, CDR2 YFSETQ. CDR3 region: CASSLMGSYEQYF. CDR3 nucleotides: TGCGCCAGCAGCTTAATGGGGAGCTACGAGCAGTACTTC.

The V and J genes are TRBV7-6 and TRBJ1-4; possibly TRBD1 for D (6 bases). The CDR3 loop spans 13 amino acids. Trimming removed 4 bases at V and 5 bases at J, with 8 bases between. Germline V gives CDR1 SGHVS, CDR2 FNYEAQ. CDR3 loop: CASSWTANEKLFF. CDR3 sequence (DNA): TGTGCCAGCAGCTGGACAGCGAATGAAAAACTGTTTTTT.

The rearrangement uses TRBV28 and TRBJ2-1; D is perhaps TRBD1 (5 bases). Germline-derived CDR1 and CDR2 are MDHEN and SYDVKM. V was cut by 7 bases and J by 7 bases, with 23 bases left in between. The CDR3 sequence is 16 residues long. The CDR3, as DNA: TGTGCCAGCATCTCCAGGGAAATCGCGAGGCCGAATGAGCAGTTCTTC. Translating gives CASISREIARPNEQFF.

This chain uses TRBV19 with TRBJ1-5; D is ambiguous. V lost 3 bases and J lost 1, with 10 bases in between. CDR3 size: 15 residues. Germline V gene sequence: CDR1 LNHDA, CDR2 SQIVND (reference sequence). This CDR3 reads CASSIERSSNQPQHF. The CDR3 nucleotides are TGTGCCAGTAGTATTGAGAGGTCGAGCAATCAGCCCCAGCATTTT.

The chain links TRBV15 to TRBJ1-1; D gene ambiguous. Looked up from germline, CDR1 is LNHNV and CDR2 is YYDKDF (reference sequence). V was trimmed by 1 base and J by 2 bases, leaving 23 bases between them. This CDR3 has 19 residues. CDR3 sequence reads: CATSRVPPTVTYLNTEAFF. The CDR3, as DNA: TGTGCCACCAGCAGAGTGCCGCCAACCGTGACTTACCTAAACACTGAAGCTTTCTTT.

This chain uses TRBV7-9 with TRBJ2-3; TRBD2 matches 7 bases. Per the germline V gene, CDR1 is SEHNR and CDR2 is FQNEAQ (reference sequence). V shed 6 bases, J shed 1 base, and the junction held 7 bases outside the gene matches. The CDR3 extends over 15 amino acids. Here the CDR3 reads CASSSAGVGTDTQYF. The CDR3 DNA reads TGTGCCAGCAGTTCTGCGGGGGTGGGCACAGATACGCAGTATTTT.

This chain joins TRBV6-5 and TRBJ1-2; D perhaps matches TRBD1 (6 bases). Looked up from germline, CDR1 is MNHEY and CDR2 is SVGAGI. The length of the CDR3 is 13 residues. V gave up 6 bases and J gave up 6 bases, with 14 bases separating them. The CDR3 DNA is TGTGCCAGCAGAACAGGGTTCTTACATGGCTACACCTTC. It is translated as CASRTGFLHGYTF.

This clone was detected only once. The V and J genes are TRBV5-4 and TRBJ2-1; D is perhaps TRBD2 (6 bases). The CDR3 covers 12 residues. Trimming stripped 4 bases from V and 6 bases from J, with 8 bases between. Germline loops: CDR1 SGHNT, CDR2 YYREEE (reference sequence). The CDR3: CASSGDFNEQFF. CDR3 DNA: TGTGCCAGCAGCGGGGACTTCAATGAGCAGTTCTTC.

CDR3 sequence reads: CASTRGDGELFF. DNA of the CDR3: TGCGCCAGCACCCGGGGGGACGGGGAGCTGTTTTTT. The V call is TRBV23-1, the J call TRBJ2-2, with 7 positions matching TRBD2. TRBV23-1 has ORF status, its function being uncertain. The CDR3 contains 12 residues. V dropped 7 bases and J dropped 7; count of bases not matched to a gene: 3.

V gene TRBV5-4 combines with J gene TRBJ2-7; TRBD2 agrees at 7 bases. V lost 7 bases and J lost 4; bases outside the gene matches: 8. This CDR3 has 13 amino acids. Germline CDR1 is SGHNT and CDR2 is YYREEE (reference sequence). The CDR3 protein is CASGTLATYEQYF. In DNA form, the CDR3 reads TGTGCCAGCGGAACACTAGCGACTTACGAGCAGTACTTC.

CDR3 residues: CASSARLVTYEQYF. As DNA, the CDR3 is TGTGCCAGCAGTGCTAGACTAGTTACCTACGAGCAGTACTTC. The chain is built from TRBV6-1 and TRBJ2-7; weak D call: TRBD2 (6 bases). Germline-derived CDR1 and CDR2 are MNHNS and SASEGT. The ends were cut back, 4 bases at V and 2 bases at J, with 12 bases in the middle. This CDR3 contains 14 residues.

This clone was counted a few times. V is TRBV28 and J is TRBJ1-6; D is uncertain. V was shortened by 3 bases and J by 11 bases, with 14 bases between the two germline ends. The CDR3 is 14 residues long. Germline CDR1 reads MDHEN; CDR2 reads SYDVKM. CDR3: CASSLAPTAAPLHF. CDR3 nucleotide sequence: TGTGCCAGCAGTTTGGCCCCTACCGCGGCACCCCTCCACTTT.

The chain employs TRBV6-1 and TRBJ2-7; maybe TRBD2 (6 bases). Germline lookup yields CDR1 MNHNS and CDR2 SASEGT. The CDR3 has 14 amino acids. Trimming left V 1 base short and J 2 bases short, with 9 bases between. The CDR3, as DNA: TGTGCCAGCAGTGAAGATGGCGGGGCCTACGAGCAGTACTTC. As protein: CASSEDGGAYEQYF.

DNA of the CDR3: TGTGCCAGCCTGGCGGGAGGCCCCACAGATACGCAGTATTTT. Its translation: CASLAGGPTDTQYF. The rearrangement joins TRBV7-9 to TRBJ2-3; TRBD2 matches 8 bases. This CDR3 comprises 14 residues. V shed 8 bases, J shed 2 bases, and the junction held 6 bases outside the gene matches. Germline V gene lookup returns CDR1 SEHNR and CDR2 FQNEAQ (reference sequence).

The table lists this clone with a count of one. V usage is TRBV5-6 and J usage is TRBJ2-7; TRBD1 might be the D (5 bases). With 4 bases removed from V and 5 bases from J, the gap between germline ends came to 10 bases. This CDR3 region has 12 residues. Germline V gives CDR1 SGHDT, CDR2 YYEEEE. Here the CDR3 DNA reads TGTGCCAGCAGCCCAGGGATCCACGAGCAGTACTTC. Translated, it gives CASSPGIHEQYF.

The genes are TRBV2 and TRBJ2-7, with D possibly matching TRBD2 (6 bases). V lost 4 bases and J lost 1, with 11 bases in between. The CDR3 is 14 amino acids. Germline CDR1 is SNHLY and CDR2 is FYNNEI. DNA for the CDR3: TGTGCCAGCAGTGGCCAGGGAGGTTCCTACGAGCAGTACTTC. Its translation: CASSGQGGSYEQYF.

The rearrangement links TRBV15 to TRBJ1-1; possible D gene TRBD1, 5 bases. V was shortened by 5 bases and J by 1 base, with 17 bases between the two germline ends. Per germline, CDR1 LNHNV and CDR2 YYDKDF (reference sequence). This CDR3 has 16 amino acids. CDR3 nucleotide sequence: TGTGCCACCAGCCCTAAAAGGTGGGGGGAGAACACTGAAGCTTTCTTT. Protein: CATSPKRWGENTEAFF.

This sequence joins TRBV18 and TRBJ1-5; D not resolved. V was shortened by 6 bases and J by 1 base, with 16 bases between the two germline ends. CDR1 is KGHSH, CDR2 LQKENI, per germline. This CDR3 contains 16 residues. CDR3 protein: CASSEVARRSNQPQHF. Here the CDR3 DNA reads TGTGCCAGCTCTGAGGTAGCACGCCGAAGCAATCAGCCCCAGCATTTT.

This clone was detected only once. This sequence joins TRBV4-1 and TRBJ1-4; 8 positions match TRBD1. V gave up 4 bases and J gave up 4 bases; unmatched junction bases: 5. Germline assignment: CDR1 MGHRA and CDR2 YSYEKL. This CDR3 is built from 15 residues. The CDR3 DNA reads TGCGCCAGCAGCCTTCCGGGACAGGTTAATGAAAAACTGTTTTTT. Translated: CASSLPGQVNEKLFF.

The chain couples TRBV6-4 to TRBJ2-5, with D possibly being TRBD2 (6 bases). The V gene lost 6 bases and the J gene lost 4 bases, with 12 bases spanning the gap. Germline CDR1 and CDR2: MRHNA and SNTAGT. The CDR3 totals 13 residues. DNA of the CDR3: TGTGCCAGCAGCGGGAGCAATGGAGAGACCCAGTACTTC. Its protein product is CASSGSNGETQYF.

The chain combines TRBV30 with TRBJ2-7, with TRBD2 identical over 7 bases. Germline-derived CDR1 and CDR2 are GTSNPN and SVGIG (reference sequence). The trim removed 4 bases at V and 5 bases at J, leaving 14 bases unmatched. The CDR3 contains 15 residues. CDR3 in DNA: TGTGCCTGGACTTGGTCAGGCGGGGGAATTAACGAGCAGTACTTC. Translated: CAWTWSGGGINEQYF.